This T cell receptor (beta chain) stems from a study of cytomegalovirus exposure and HLA in healthy donors. Each donor was nominally healthy when sampled (though unrecorded immune exposures were likely). PCR used 60 Vbeta primers and 13 Jbeta primers. Sequencing was performed with immunoSEQ multiplex PCR; in TCRdb, only in-frame clones are kept and a portion is missing. The sample gives about 180,000 clones, roughly 84% of which show up once; around 0.93% is in the top ten. CDR3 length: 14 amino acids. CDR1 and CDR2 from the germline V gene are LNHNV and YYDKDF (reference sequence). V was shortened by 1 base and J by 3 bases, with 8 bases between the two germline ends. About this clone: No antigen is known for it.

The study, taken as a whole, reports: Immune exposure information available was restricted to CMV serostatus. Data from an earlier analysis indicated that most TCR beta V segments were productive either about 87% or about 30% of the time. Follow-up analysis seemed to connect common viral pathogens with several of the most significant clusters identified.

The V call is TRBV15, the J call TRBJ2-3; unclear D gene. Sample: PBMCs. The TCR was taken from a man aged 25-45 years in good health and CMV-seronegative. CDR3 loop: CATSRVLATDTQYF. DNA of the CDR3: TGTGCCACCAGCAGAGTGCTGGCAACAGATACGCAGTATTTT.